This TCR beta chain is drawn from a study of human T cells and chemical hapten exposure. On the study more broadly: Throughout a study of 20 to 30 weeks, patients underwent weekly scalp administration of diphenylcyclopropenone doses.

TCRdb re-called the RACE reads with MiXCR, one entry per CDR3 protein. The table lists 180,000 or so distinct CDR3 sequences, around 20% of them singletons. Germline CDR1 is SGHDT and CDR2 is YYEEEE. The CDR3 has 15 residues. The V segment lost 2 bases and the J segment 5 bases; nucleotides outside the gene matches: 9. This clonotype was seen more than once but under ten times. Regarding time point: patch test 1, 2 weeks after DPC sensitization. The treatment is: therapeutic diphenylcyclopropenone sensitization with weekly scalp DPC. The receptor's source is a woman in her forties or fifties with alopecia areata. Some clones in this sample may be carry-over from other donors' samples. This rearrangement joins TRBV5-6 to TRBJ1-1; TRBD1 aligns across 7 bases. Source: whole blood, taken in connection with sensitization to the hapten diphenylcyclopropenone (DPC). In DNA, the CDR3 is TGTGCCAGCAGCTTAAAAGACAGGGTATGGACTGAAGCTTTCTTT. Protein product: CASSLKDRVWTEAFF.